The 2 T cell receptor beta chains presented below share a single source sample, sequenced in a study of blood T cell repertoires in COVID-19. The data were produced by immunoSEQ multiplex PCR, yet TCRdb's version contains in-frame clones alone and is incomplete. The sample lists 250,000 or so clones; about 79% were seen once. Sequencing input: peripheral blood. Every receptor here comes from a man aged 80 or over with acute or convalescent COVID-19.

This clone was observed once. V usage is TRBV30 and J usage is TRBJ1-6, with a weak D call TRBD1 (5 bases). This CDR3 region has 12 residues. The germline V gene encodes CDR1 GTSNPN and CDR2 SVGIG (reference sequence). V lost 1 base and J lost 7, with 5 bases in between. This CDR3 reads CAWSEGNSPLHF. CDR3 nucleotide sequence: TGTGCCTGGAGTGAGGGGAATTCACCCCTCCACTTT.

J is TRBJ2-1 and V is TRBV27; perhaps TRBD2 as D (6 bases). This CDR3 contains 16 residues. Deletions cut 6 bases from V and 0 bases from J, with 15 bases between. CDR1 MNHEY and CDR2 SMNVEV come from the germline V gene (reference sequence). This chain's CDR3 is CASSPGGTTSYNEQFF. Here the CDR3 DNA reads TGTGCCAGCAGCCCTGGGGGGACCACCTCCTACAATGAGCAGTTCTTC.